The 6 T cell receptor beta chains below all came from one sample that was sequenced in a study of T-cell reconstitution after alpha-beta-depleted transplantation in children. This sample's TCRbeta library carried unique molecular identifier barcodes. TCRdb recomputed calls from the PCR reads with MiXCR, one row per CDR3 protein. The repertoire holds hundreds of thousands of distinct CDR3 sequences, with 16% as singletons. The material was PBMCs, mostly from graft donor cells, obtained 360 days after TCRalphabeta/CD19-depleted stem cell transplant. These receptors were taken from a male patient younger than 18 who had a stem cell transplant for acute lymphoblastic leukemia, so the T cells may come from the graft donor.

This clonotype was picked up a small number of times. This chain connects TRBV2 to TRBJ2-4; 8 bases fit TRBD1. The germline CDR1 and CDR2 sequences are SNHLY and FYNNEI. The trim removed 2 bases at V and 0 bases at J, leaving 3 bases unmatched. The CDR3 has 16 amino acids. The CDR3 DNA is TGTGCCAGCAGTGAAAGGACAGGGAGAGCCAAAAACATTCAGTACTTC. Amino acids: CASSERTGRAKNIQYF. The whole variable domain, filled in from reference TRBV2 and TRBJ2-4, reads EPEVTQTPSHQVTQMGQEVILRCVPISNHLYFYWYRQILGQKVEFLVSFYNNEISEKSEIFDDQFSVERPDGSNFTLKIRSTKLEDSAMYFCASSERTGRAKNIQYFGAGTRLSVL.

This chain links TRBV19 with TRBJ2-3; 8 positions agree with TRBD2. Germline lookup yields CDR1 LNHDA and CDR2 SQIVND (reference sequence). J was trimmed by 2 bases and V by 0 bases; bases with no gene match: 19. This CDR3 spans 21 amino acids. The CDR3 nucleotides read TGTGCCAGTAGTATAGATGGGGGGCTGGCGGGAGGACTCTCCCTCACAGATACGCAGTATTTT. This sequence encodes CASSIDGGLAGGLSLTDTQYF.

Only a few counts were recorded for this clonotype. The chain links TRBV15 to TRBJ2-2; 9 bases align to TRBD2. Germline V gene lookup returns CDR1 LNHNV and CDR2 YYDKDF (reference sequence). V dropped 6 bases and J dropped 9; count of bases not matched to a gene: 8. The CDR3 sequence is 14 residues long. The CDR3: CATRRLAGTRELFF. CDR3 in DNA: TGTGCCACCAGGCGGCTAGCGGGAACAAGGGAGCTGTTTTTT.

The J gene is TRBJ2-6, the V gene TRBV25-1, with D tentatively TRBD1 or TRBD2 (5 bases each). The CDR3 contains 16 residues. V lost 1 base, J lost 2 bases, and 9 bases lay in between. CDR1 MGHDK and CDR2 SYGVNS come from the germline V gene. This CDR3 reads CASSESGQAGANVLTF. The CDR3 DNA reads TGTGCCAGCAGTGAATCGGGGCAGGCTGGGGCCAACGTCCTGACTTTC.

This clonotype showed up just a few times. The V gene is TRBV7-2, the J gene TRBJ2-2; 9 nucleotides line up with TRBD2. Losses at the gene ends were 2 bases for V and 1 base for J; bases not matched to a gene: 17. CDR1 is SGHTA and CDR2 is FQGNSA in the germline V gene. The CDR3 totals 21 residues. The CDR3 loop reads CASSLYRPGLREGLNTGELFF. The CDR3 DNA reads TGTGCCAGCAGCTTATACCGCCCTGGGTTGCGGGAGGGCCTGAACACCGGGGAGCTGTTTTTT. The whole variable domain, filled in from reference TRBV7-2 and TRBJ2-2, reads GAGVSQSPSNKVTEKGKDVELRCDPISGHTALYWYRQSLGQGLEFLIYFQGNSAPDKSGLPSDRFSAERTGGSVSTLTIQRTQQEDSAVYLCASSLYRPGLREGLNTGELFFGEGSRLTVL.

This clonotype was recorded only once. CDR3 region: CSARAQGIAKNIQYF. CDR3 bases: TGCAGTGCTAGAGCGCAGGGGATAGCCAAAAACATTCAGTACTTC. V gene TRBV20-1 combines with J gene TRBJ2-4, with TRBD1 as a possible D gene (6 bases). Germline CDR1 is DFQATT and CDR2 is SNEGSKA (reference sequence). Trimming removed 1 base from V and 0 bases from J, with 10 bases in between. CDR3 length equals 15 residues.